This TCR beta chain was sequenced for a study of cytomegalovirus exposure and HLA in healthy donors. Study-level findings and limits: Through in vitro validation, a few CMV-associated chains were shown to be specific for CMV antigens.

This CDR3 contains 16 residues. With V trimmed by 4 bases and J by 4 bases, 12 bases remained unmatched. Germline values: CDR1 SGHTA, CDR2 FQGNSA. The primer mix had 60 Vbeta and 13 Jbeta primers. Generated by immunoSEQ multiplex PCR, the TCRdb table keeps only in-frame clones and is missing some. The table has 150,000 to 200,000 clones, around 68% seen once. This clone was observed once. Its matching antigen is unknown. The chain combines TRBV7-2 with TRBJ1-2, with 7 positions matching TRBD1. This TCR was sampled from a woman aged 40 to 55 in good health and CMV-seropositive. Material for sequencing was PBMCs. This chain's CDR3 is CASSSTPGGRAYGYTF. CDR3 bases: TGTGCCAGCAGCTCCACCCCAGGGGGACGGGCCTATGGCTACACCTTC.